This T cell receptor (beta chain) was recovered during a study of vaccination and CD4 T cells after COVID-19. On the study more broadly: Six males and four females, two of them Hispanic, were enrolled as convalescents. The study's findings and limits: Clonotypes reactive to SARS-CoV-2 had a median that went up from roughly 19 to 38, but not significantly.

On this clonotype itself: The antigen is not known.

From germline, CDR1 is LNHDA and CDR2 SQIVND (reference sequence). The CDR3 is 11 residues long. V trimming: 10 bases; J trimming: 11 bases; junction bases outside the gene matches: 9. The treatment is: approximately 11-day PBMC culture with coronavirus spike peptide pools or control peptides (ViraFEST assay). Sequencing of the DNA from cultured CD4+ T cells was carried out with the Oncomine TCR Beta short-read assay. Investigators obtained genomic DNA by extraction from cultured CD4+ T cells. TCRdb called the PCR reads again in MiXCR, with one record for every CDR3 protein. Among fewer than 15,000 distinct CDR3 sequences listed, 40% to 45% were seen once.

This TCR was sampled from a human donor who had recovered from COVID-19. The rearrangement links TRBV19 to TRBJ2-5; 8 positions agree with TRBD2. Sample: CD4+ T cells from blood, cultured in vitro. In DNA, the CDR3 is TGTGCCACCAGCCGCGGGAGGAGTCAGTACTTC. Amino acid sequence: CATSRGRSQYF.